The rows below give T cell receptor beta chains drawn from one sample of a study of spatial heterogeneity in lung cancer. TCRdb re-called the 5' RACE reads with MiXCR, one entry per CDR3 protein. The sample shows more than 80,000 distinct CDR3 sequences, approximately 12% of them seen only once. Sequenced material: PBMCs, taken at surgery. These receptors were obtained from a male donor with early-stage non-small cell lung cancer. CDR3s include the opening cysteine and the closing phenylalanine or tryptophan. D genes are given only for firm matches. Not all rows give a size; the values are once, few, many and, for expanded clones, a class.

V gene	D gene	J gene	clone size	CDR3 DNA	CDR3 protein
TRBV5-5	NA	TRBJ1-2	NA	TGTGCCAGCAGCTTGGGCCCTTCAGATTATGGCTACACCTTC	CASSLGPSDYGYTF
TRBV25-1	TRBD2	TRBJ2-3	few	TGTGCCAGCAGTGCTGGACTAGCGGGGATCACAGATACGCAGTATTTT	CASSAGLAGITDTQYF
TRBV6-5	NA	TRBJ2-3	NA	TGTGCCAGCAGTTATGACCGCAAAATAAATACGCAGTATTTT	CASSYDRKINTQYF
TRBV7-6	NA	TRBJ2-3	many	TGTGCCAGCAGCTTAAGAGATACGCAGTATTTT	CASSLRDTQYF
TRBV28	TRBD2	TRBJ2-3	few	TGTGCCAGCAGTTTATCGGCGGGAGGGTGGGATACGCAGTATTTT	CASSLSAGGWDTQYF
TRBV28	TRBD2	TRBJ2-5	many	TGTGCCGCGGGACTAGGGCCAGAGCAAGAGACCCAGTACTTC	CAAGLGPEQETQYF
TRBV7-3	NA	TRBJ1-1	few	TGTGCCAGCAGCTCGACGCGGCCTGAAGCTTTCTTT	CASSSTRPEAFF
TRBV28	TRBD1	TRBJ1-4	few	TGTGCCAGCAGTTCGCACCGGGACAGGGCTAATGAAAAACTGTTTTTT	CASSSHRDRANEKLFF
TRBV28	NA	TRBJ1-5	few	TGTGCCAGCAGTTCTGGGCAGTACAATCAGCCCCAGCATTTT	CASSSGQYNQPQHF
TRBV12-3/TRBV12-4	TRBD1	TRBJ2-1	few	TGTGCCAGCAGTCATGGTTGGGACAGGGTTTCGAATGAGCAGTTCTTC	CASSHGWDRVSNEQFF
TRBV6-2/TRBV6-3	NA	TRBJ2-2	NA	TGTGCCAGCACGAACGAGGTGTTCGACACCGGGGAGCTGTTTTTT	CASTNEVFDTGELFF
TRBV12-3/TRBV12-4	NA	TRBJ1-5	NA	TGTGCCAGCAGCCCCGGCGGCACGGGGCCCCAGCATTTT	CASSPGGTGPQHF
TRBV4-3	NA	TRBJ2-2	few	TGCGCCAGCAGCCAAGACAAAGAACCCGGGGAGCTGTTTTTT	CASSQDKEPGELFF
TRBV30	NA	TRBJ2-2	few	TGTGCCTGGAACAAGGCGAGGTTCGGGGAGCTGTTTTTT	CAWNKARFGELFF
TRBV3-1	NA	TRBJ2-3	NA	TGTGCCAGCAGCGCGATAACTAGCCTCGTGTCAGATACGCAGTATTTT	CASSAITSLVSDTQYF
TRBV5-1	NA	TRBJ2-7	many	TGCGCCAGCAGCACCGACAGGAGTTACGAGCAGTACTTC	CASSTDRSYEQYF
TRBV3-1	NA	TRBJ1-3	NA	TGTGCCAGCAGCCAACCACAGAGCTCTGGAAACACCATATATTTT	CASSQPQSSGNTIYF
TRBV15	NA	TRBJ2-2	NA	TGTGCCACCAGCGGAGTAAACACCGGGGAGCTGTTTTTT	CATSGVNTGELFF
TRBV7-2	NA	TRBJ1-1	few	TGTGCCAGCAGCTTATCGGGAGGGACTGAAGCTTTCTTT	CASSLSGGTEAFF
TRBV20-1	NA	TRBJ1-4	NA	TGCAGTGCTGGTACTGGGGGAAAACTGTTTTTT	CSAGTGGKLFF
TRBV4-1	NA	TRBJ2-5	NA	TGCGCCAGCAGCCAAGGGATGCTGAAGGAGACCCAGTACTTC	CASSQGMLKETQYF
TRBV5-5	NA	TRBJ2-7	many	TGTGCCAGCAGCATTCGGGGGACGTCCTACGAGCAGTACTTC	CASSIRGTSYEQYF
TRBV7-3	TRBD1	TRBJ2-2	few	TGTGCCAGCAGCACATTGGGACAGGGCCACACCGGGGAGCTGTTTTTT	CASSTLGQGHTGELFF